This T cell receptor (beta chain) emerged from a study of vaccination and CD4 T cells after COVID-19. The Oncomine TCR Beta short-read assay was what sequenced the DNA obtained from cultured CD4+ T cells. TCRdb passed the PCR reads through MiXCR, listing each CDR3 protein once. The repertoire has 9,000 to 10,000 distinct CDR3 sequences, 35% to 40% of them found once; the top ten carry around 12%. V was pared by 0 bases and J by 2 bases, with 11 bases between. The CDR3 covers 15 residues. In germline, CDR1 is SGHRS, CDR2 YFSETQ. Comment on this clonotype: Its cognate antigen is unknown.

Treatment specified: roughly ten-day PBMC culture with coronavirus spike peptide pools or control peptides (ViraFEST assay). Gathered ahead of the COVID-19 pandemic (2011-2018) were the CD4+ T cells of the unexposed donor. The receptor's source is a human donor in good health. The chain has TRBV5-1 and TRBJ1-1; D call uncertain. Sequencing was done on a sample of CD4+ T cells from blood, cultured in vitro. This CDR3 is CASSLDGRPNTEAFF. CDR3 in DNA: TGCGCCAGCAGCTTGGACGGCAGGCCCAACACTGAAGCTTTCTTT.